One sample yielded the 25 T cell receptor beta chains listed below, sequenced in a study of cytomegalovirus exposure and HLA in healthy donors. The assay was immunoSEQ multiplex PCR, and TCRdb's table has in-frame clones only and misses some. This sample carries hundreds of thousands of clones, 80% to 90% of them seen once, and the ten largest clones take approximately 0.8%. Sequencing input: PBMCs. These receptors originate from a young woman in good health and CMV-seronegative.

This clone was counted between two and nine times. Written as DNA, the CDR3 is TGTGCCAGCAGCTTAACAGGGGTTTCCTACGAGCAGTACTTC. Translation gives CASSLTGVSYEQYF. The V call is TRBV7-9, the J call TRBJ2-7, with 7 bases aligning to TRBD1. The trim removed 2 bases at V and 1 base at J, leaving 2 bases unmatched. The germline V gene encodes CDR1 SEHNR and CDR2 FQNEAQ (reference sequence). There are 14 residues in the CDR3.

This clone was counted only a few times. The chain combines TRBV6-6 with TRBJ1-2, with D uncertain. Germline CDR1 MNHNY, CDR2 SVGAGI (reference sequence). The V end was cut by 4 bases, the J end by 1 base, with 16 bases between. The CDR3 totals 16 residues. The CDR3 loop is CASSSPPDRGNYGYTF. CDR3 coding DNA: TGTGCCAGCAGTTCGCCCCCAGATCGCGGTAACTATGGCTACACCTTC.

The rearrangement links TRBV12-5 to TRBJ1-2; D is ambiguous. Germline lookup yields CDR1 LGHNT and CDR2 FRNRAP. The CDR3 sequence is 13 residues long. V lost 3 bases and J lost 3, with 8 bases in between. The CDR3 nucleotides are TGTGCTAGTGGTTTAGGAACAGACTATGGCTACACCTTC. It yields the protein CASGLGTDYGYTF.

The chain is built from TRBV19 and TRBJ2-3; TRBD2 matches at 12 bases. This CDR3 contains 15 residues. Germline CDR1 LNHDA, CDR2 SQIVND (reference sequence). Trimming at V came to 5 bases and at J to 4 bases, leaving 4 bases not matched to a gene. The CDR3 sequence: CASSSSGRASDTQYF. CDR3 coding DNA: TGTGCCAGTAGTTCTAGCGGGAGGGCCTCAGATACGCAGTATTTT.

This chain uses TRBV6-1 with TRBJ1-2, with D hard to call. The CDR3 contains 12 residues. In germline, CDR1 is MNHNS, CDR2 SASEGT. Between the trimmed V and J ends, which lost 8 bases and 3 bases, there was a span of 10 bases. The CDR3 sequence: CASSGIHYGYTF. CDR3 nucleotides: TGTGCCAGCTCCGGGATTCACTATGGCTACACCTTC.

This sequence joins TRBV9 and TRBJ1-3; the match to TRBD1 covers 7 bases. The CDR3 sequence is 17 residues long. The V gene's germline CDR1 is SGDLS and CDR2 YYNGEE. The V segment lost 3 bases and the J segment 0 bases; nucleotides outside the gene matches: 9. The CDR3 protein is CASSAPRQGPSGNTIYF. Here the CDR3 DNA reads TGTGCCAGCAGCGCCCCTAGACAGGGCCCCTCTGGAAACACCATATATTTT.

The chain uses TRBV4-1 and TRBJ2-1; 8 positions match TRBD1. The CDR3 loop spans 16 amino acids. Germline values: CDR1 MGHRA, CDR2 YSYEKL. Trimming cost V 0 bases and J 7 bases; bases outside gene matches: 8. CDR3 loop: CASSQEGGQGLNEQFF. In nucleotides, the CDR3 is TGCGCCAGCAGCCAAGAAGGAGGACAGGGTTTGAATGAGCAGTTCTTC.

This clone has only a few counts. The DNA for the CDR3 is TGTGCCAGCAGTGACCCTGGACTAGCGGAGGCGAATACGCAGTATTTT. Its translation is CASSDPGLAEANTQYF. V is TRBV25-1 and J is TRBJ2-3; 10 bases agree with TRBD2. The CDR3 is 16 residues long. From germline, CDR1 is MGHDK and CDR2 SYGVNS. V trimming: 3 bases; J trimming: 7 bases; junction bases outside the gene matches: 10.

The chain combines TRBV27 with TRBJ1-2; 11 positions match TRBD1. V trimming: 6 bases; J trimming: 2 bases; junction bases outside the gene matches: 8. Per germline, CDR1 MNHEY and CDR2 SMNVEV (reference sequence). This CDR3 has 16 residues. CDR3 nucleotides: TGTGCCAGCAGAACGGCCGGGACAGGGGGGAACTATGGCTACACCTTC. Protein: CASRTAGTGGNYGYTF.

The rearrangement links TRBV4-1 to TRBJ2-7, with D unclear. V dropped 4 bases and J dropped 7 bases, with 17 bases sitting between them. Germline V gene data show CDR1 as MGHRA and CDR2 as YSYEKL. The CDR3 is 14 amino acids. CDR3 DNA sequence: TGCGCCAGCAGCCTAGTGGTAGAAGTCTGGGAGCAGTACTTC. It encodes CASSLVVEVWEQYF.

About this clone: At one of its ends the junction is not consistent with the germline gene, which may arise from a read error. The chain links TRBV9 to TRBJ2-7; 13 nucleotides align to TRBD2. The CDR3 loop spans 15 amino acids. CDR1 and CDR2 from the germline V gene are SGDLS and YYNGEE. The CDR3 loop reads CASSAGTSGNLPMDF. The DNA of the CDR3 is TGTGCCAGCAGCGCGGGGACTAGCGGGAACCTACCCATGGACTTC. The full variable domain, with the rest looked up from reference TRBV9 and TRBJ2-7, is DSGVTQTPKHLITATGQRVTLRCSPRSGDLSVYWYQQSLDQGLQFLIQYYNGEERAKGNILERFSAQQFPDLHSELNLSSLELGDSALYFCASSAGTSGNLPMDFGPGTRLTVT.

This chain connects TRBV5-1 to TRBJ2-7, with 7 bases that match TRBD1. With 0 bases clipped from V and 5 bases from J, the junction kept 5 bases outside the gene matches. Germline assignment: CDR1 SGHRS and CDR2 YFSETQ. The CDR3 has 14 amino acids. The CDR3: CASSLDRGAHEQYF. CDR3 sequence (DNA): TGCGCCAGCAGCTTGGACAGGGGTGCCCACGAGCAGTACTTC.

Only one count was recorded for this clone. V and J are TRBV30 and TRBJ2-5; TRBD2 aligns across 10 bases. The CDR3 consists of 17 residues. Germline trimming cut 0 bases from V and 3 bases from J; bases unmatched to any gene: 10. CDR1 GTSNPN and CDR2 SVGIG come from the germline V gene (reference sequence). This CDR3 is CAWSVGAGTSVKETQYF. In nucleotides, the CDR3 is TGTGCCTGGAGTGTAGGGGCAGGGACTAGCGTTAAAGAGACCCAGTACTTC.

The rearrangement links TRBV9 to TRBJ1-1; D gene unclear. The CDR3 consists of 14 residues. Looked up from germline, CDR1 is SGDLS and CDR2 is YYNGEE. V was cut by 0 bases and J by 0 bases, with 6 bases left in between. The CDR3 nucleotides read TGTGCCAGCAGCGTAGGCAGTATGAACACTGAAGCTTTCTTT. Protein sequence: CASSVGSMNTEAFF.

This clone has only one observation. The CDR3 DNA follows: TGTGCCAGCAGGCAAACTAGCGGGGGAAGCACAGATACGCAGTATTTT. This gives the protein CASRQTSGGSTDTQYF. The genes are TRBV2 and TRBJ2-3; TRBD2 agrees at 11 bases. The CDR3 runs to 16 residues. CDR1 and CDR2 from the germline V gene are SNHLY and FYNNEI. J was trimmed by 0 bases and V by 6 bases; bases with no gene match: 5.

The chain recombines TRBV5-1 with TRBJ2-2, with D perhaps matching TRBD1 (5 bases). Looked up from germline, CDR1 is SGHRS and CDR2 is YFSETQ. The length of the CDR3 is 14 residues. The ends were cut back, 2 bases at V and 5 bases at J, with 10 bases in the middle. CDR3 protein: CASSLKQDTGELFF. The CDR3 DNA follows: TGCGCCAGCAGCTTAAAACAGGATACCGGGGAGCTGTTTTTT. Drawing the rest from reference TRBV5-1 and TRBJ2-2, the complete variable domain is KAGVTQTPRYLIKTRGQQVTLSCSPISGHRSVSWYQQTPGQGLQFLFEYFSETQRNKGNFPGRFSGRQFSNSRSEMNVSTLELGDSALYLCASSLKQDTGELFFGEGSRLTVL.

V usage is TRBV30 and J usage is TRBJ1-6; possibly TRBD1 for D (5 bases). Trimming cost V 0 bases and J 3 bases, with 9 bases left between them. Germline CDR1 and CDR2: GTSNPN and SVGIG (reference sequence). CDR3 length: 15 residues. CDR3 residues: CAWSVAGGYNSPLHF. As DNA, the CDR3 is TGTGCCTGGAGTGTAGCCGGGGGCTATAATTCACCCCTCCACTTT.

This clone was detected once. J is TRBJ2-7 and V is TRBV7-9; 9 bases agree with TRBD2. This CDR3 is built from 13 residues. Germline CDR1 and CDR2: SEHNR and FQNEAQ (reference sequence). V was clipped by 6 bases and J by 5 bases; unmatched bases: 5. The CDR3 spells CASRARLADEQYF. The DNA for the CDR3 is TGTGCCAGCAGGGCTCGACTAGCGGACGAGCAGTACTTC.

The gene calls are TRBV4-1 and TRBJ1-5; no clear D. This CDR3 has 14 residues. Trimming pared 0 bases from V and 4 bases from J, leaving 7 bases between. Germline V gene data show CDR1 as MGHRA and CDR2 as YSYEKL. The CDR3 here is CASSQDSENQPQHF. DNA for the CDR3: TGCGCCAGCAGCCAAGATTCGGAGAATCAGCCCCAGCATTTT.

The chain employs TRBV5-4 and TRBJ2-7; D unclear. Trimming took 2 bases from V and 5 from J, leaving 14 bases between them. Germline CDR1 and CDR2: SGHNT and YYREEE (reference sequence). The length of the CDR3 is 14 residues. Written as DNA, the CDR3 is TGTGCCAGCAGCTTTGGAACAGTTGGGCACGAGCAGTACTTC. It encodes CASSFGTVGHEQYF.

The rearrangement joins TRBV29-1 to TRBJ2-1; 8 positions agree with TRBD2. CDR3 length equals 13 residues. V gave up 5 bases and J gave up 5 bases; unmatched junction bases: 5. Germline V lookup: CDR1 SQVTM, CDR2 ANQGSEA. The CDR3 spells CSVHGGDHNEQFF. CDR3 DNA sequence: TGCAGCGTTCACGGGGGGGATCACAATGAGCAGTTCTTC.

The sample holds one count of this clone. The chain joins TRBV28 to TRBJ1-1; no definite D call. With 3 bases removed from V and 0 bases from J, the gap between germline ends came to 14 bases. Germline assignment: CDR1 MDHEN and CDR2 SYDVKM. This CDR3 is 16 amino acids long. The CDR3 DNA sequence: TGTGCCAGCAGTTTGACGAACAGTCCCATGAACACTGAAGCTTTCTTT. Amino acid sequence: CASSLTNSPMNTEAFF.

The CDR3 spells CSVDEGSGEEETQYF. In nucleotides, the CDR3 is TGCAGCGTTGATGAGGGTAGCGGGGAGGAAGAGACCCAGTACTTC. This chain joins TRBV29-1 and TRBJ2-5; 8 bases align to TRBD2. J gave up 3 bases and V 3 bases, and 9 bases lay outside the gene matches. Germline V lookup: CDR1 SQVTM, CDR2 ANQGSEA. This CDR3 has 15 residues.

The chain has TRBV27 and TRBJ2-4; possible D gene TRBD1, 6 bases. Germline CDR1 reads MNHEY; CDR2 reads SMNVEV (reference sequence). Deletions cut 0 bases from V and 6 bases from J, with 15 bases between. This CDR3 has 16 amino acids. The CDR3 region is CASSLSGARVGNIQYF. Written as DNA, the CDR3 is TGTGCCAGCAGTTTATCGGGGGCGCGAGTAGGAAACATTCAGTACTTC.

This chain links TRBV20-1 with TRBJ1-3; the D is unclear. The CDR3 has 11 amino acids. Germline V lookup: CDR1 DFQATT, CDR2 SNEGSKA (reference sequence). The V gene lost 2 bases and the J gene lost 4 bases, with 3 bases spanning the gap. The CDR3 DNA reads TGCAGTGCTAGAATAGGAAACACCATATATTTT. This codes for CSARIGNTIYF.